The 14 T cell receptor beta chains given below trace back to one sample, sequenced in a study of CD8+ T cells in alopecia areata. Following RNA extraction, reverse transcription yielded cDNA that acted as the sequencing template. The repertoire was sequenced with immunoSEQ multiplex PCR; TCRdb's copy has only in-frame clones and lacks some. Here the sample spans some 240,000 clones, 50% to 60% being singletons. Regarding treatment: oral pan-JAK inhibitor, 5-10 mg twice daily. Sequenced here: CD4+ T cells sorted from blood, sampled at week 4, from a patient treated with tofacitinib. The receptors shown here come from a human donor with alopecia areata.

The chain has TRBV29-1 and TRBJ2-1; D uncertain. Trimming removed 1 base from V and 9 bases from J, with 4 bases in between. The CDR3 extends over 10 amino acids. Per germline, CDR1 SQVTM and CDR2 ANQGSEA. CDR3 in DNA: TGCAGCGTTGAAGTTGGTGAGCAGTTCTTC. Protein sequence: CSVEVGEQFF.

The chain has TRBV27 and TRBJ2-1; 13 bases line up with TRBD2. Germline loops: CDR1 MNHEY, CDR2 SMNVEV (reference sequence). J lost 8 bases, V lost 1 base, and 8 bases had no gene match. The CDR3 runs to 17 residues. The CDR3 coding sequence is TGTGCCAGCAGTTTATGGACTAGCGGGGGCCCCACGGATGAGCAGTTCTTC. This sequence encodes CASSLWTSGGPTDEQFF.

V usage is TRBV29-1 and J usage is TRBJ2-3, with D perhaps TRBD2 (6 bases). CDR3 length equals 13 residues. Trimming removed 8 bases from V and 2 bases from J, with 14 bases in between. The germline V gene has CDR1 SQVTM and CDR2 ANQGSEA. This CDR3 reads CSWSGRHTDTQYF. CDR3 bases: TGCAGCTGGAGCGGGCGACACACAGATACGCAGTATTTT.

This clone was counted between two and nine times. The chain couples TRBV30 to TRBJ2-6; D remains ambiguous. The CDR3 has 13 amino acids. Looked up from germline, CDR1 is GTSNPN and CDR2 is SVGIG (reference sequence). CDR3 nucleotides: TGTGCTCTAACACCCTCTGGGGCCAACGTCCTGACTTTC. Amino acid sequence: CALTPSGANVLTF.

V gene TRBV23-1 combines with J gene TRBJ1-6, with D hard to call. TRBV23-1 has ORF status, its function being uncertain. Trimming pared 3 bases from V and 10 bases from J, leaving 13 bases between. The CDR3 has 14 amino acids. The DNA of the CDR3 is TGCGCCAGCAGTCACCCCCCAATTCCCTCACCCCTCCACTTT. It yields the protein CASSHPPIPSPLHF.

This clone was counted only a few times. The CDR3 sequence: CAISDDRGNTEAFF. As DNA, the CDR3 is TGTGCCATCAGTGATGACAGGGGGAACACTGAAGCTTTCTTT. This chain joins TRBV10-3 and TRBJ1-1; the match to TRBD1 covers 8 bases. The CDR3 extends over 14 amino acids. Germline-derived CDR1 and CDR2 are ENHRY and SYGVKD. V shed 3 bases and J 1 base; nucleotides not matched to a gene: 1.

The gene calls are TRBV2 and TRBJ1-6; no firm D call. Germline values: CDR1 SNHLY, CDR2 FYNNEI. V was trimmed by 5 bases and J by 7 bases, leaving 27 bases between them. The CDR3 spans 19 residues. In DNA, the CDR3 is TGTGCCAGCAGTCCTGACGGACTCTCTTTTCTTCTCAAAAATTCACCCCTCCACTTT. Translated, it gives CASSPDGLSFLLKNSPLHF.

The chain combines TRBV30 with TRBJ1-1; D is unresolved. Germline V gene lookup returns CDR1 GTSNPN and CDR2 SVGIG (reference sequence). V was clipped by 5 bases and J by 5 bases, with 12 bases between them. The CDR3 consists of 12 residues. CDR3 DNA sequence: TGTGCCTGGGGGGAGGAGGGTACTGAAGCTTTCTTT. Translated: CAWGEEGTEAFF.

The chain is built from TRBV5-4 and TRBJ2-4; weak D call: TRBD1 (6 bases). The germline CDR1 and CDR2 sequences are SGHNT and YYREEE (reference sequence). Trimming shortened V by 5 bases and J by 6 bases, and 12 bases separated the two germline ends. The CDR3 extends over 13 amino acids. The CDR3 is CASSPDSANIQYF. CDR3 DNA sequence: TGTGCCAGCAGTCCGGACAGCGCAAACATTCAGTACTTC.

The rearrangement uses TRBV4-1 and TRBJ1-2, with 7 bases lining up with TRBD1. The CDR3 covers 16 residues. Germline trimming cut 0 bases from V and 8 bases from J; bases unmatched to any gene: 12. Per the germline V gene, CDR1 is MGHRA and CDR2 is YSYEKL. DNA for the CDR3: TGCGCCAGCAGCCAAGATAGGGACAGACCTCTAAACGGCTACACCTTC. Residues: CASSQDRDRPLNGYTF.

The gene calls are TRBV7-6 and TRBJ2-3, with D tentatively TRBD2 (5 bases). Germline loops: CDR1 SGHVS, CDR2 FNYEAQ. V lost 5 bases to trimming and J lost 1 base, with 13 bases between them. This CDR3 has 15 residues. The DNA of the CDR3 is TGTGCCAGCAGCCCGGGAAGGGTCGGCACAGATACGCAGTATTTT. This codes for CASSPGRVGTDTQYF.

V gene TRBV5-1 combines with J gene TRBJ2-7; 7 nucleotides align to TRBD1. The junction had 3 bases not matched to a gene; V was cut back by 6 bases and J by 0 bases. The CDR3 consists of 13 residues. Looked up from germline, CDR1 is SGHRS and CDR2 is YFSETQ. CDR3 region: CASKGQSSYEQYF. CDR3 nucleotides: TGCGCCAGCAAGGGACAGAGCTCCTACGAGCAGTACTTC. The whole variable domain, remainder taken from reference TRBV5-1 and TRBJ2-7, is KAGVTQTPRYLIKTRGQQVTLSCSPISGHRSVSWYQQTPGQGLQFLFEYFSETQRNKGNFPGRFSGRQFSNSRSEMNVSTLELGDSALYLCASKGQSSYEQYFGPGTRLTVT.

The table lists this clone with a few counts. The chain is built from TRBV10-3 and TRBJ2-1; no firm D call. This CDR3 comprises 16 residues. CDR1 and CDR2 from the germline V gene are ENHRY and SYGVKD. V gave up 0 bases and J gave up 6 bases, with 15 bases separating them. CDR3 nucleotides: TGTGCCATCAGTGAGTCGACTCGTCTTTTCGCCAATGAGCAGTTCTTC. It encodes CAISESTRLFANEQFF.

V and J are TRBV5-4 and TRBJ2-1; D is unresolved. Germline V gene lookup returns CDR1 SGHNT and CDR2 YYREEE (reference sequence). Deletions cut 4 bases from V and 7 bases from J, with 18 bases between. CDR3 length: 15 amino acids. DNA for the CDR3: TGTGCCAGCAGCCCGGGTGTGCTTACTTTGAATGAGCAGTTCTTC. Its protein is CASSPGVLTLNEQFF.